This record covers a single T cell receptor (beta chain). As originally analysed: Nucleated cell counts were estimated from reference gene primer amplification. Profiled with immunoSEQ multiplex PCR; TCRdb holds only in-frame clones, not every one. V and J calls and clone size follow that table, whereas D and trimming were derived from the DNA. The top ten clones hold 8% to 10% of a sample with around 260,000 clones, 83% of them seen once. This record comes from a study of blood T cell repertoires in COVID-19. About the research overall: Both acute and convalescent COVID-19 samples were obtained from the United States, Italy and Spain. From T cells, B-cell-depleted T cells, or PBMCs came the material, which was cDNA or gDNA.

The sequencing sample was made of peripheral blood. The TCR originated in a woman aged 50 to 60 who had recovered from COVID-19.

This chain's CDR3 is CASTAGQGSYNSPLHF. DNA of the CDR3: TGTGCCAGCACCGCGGGACAGGGGAGCTATAATTCACCCCTCCACTTT. The rearrangement joins TRBV6-6 to TRBJ1-6, with 10 bases lining up with TRBD1. This CDR3 has 16 residues. From germline, CDR1 is MNHNY and CDR2 SVGAGI (reference sequence). Trimming cost V 7 bases and J 3 bases; bases outside gene matches: 6.